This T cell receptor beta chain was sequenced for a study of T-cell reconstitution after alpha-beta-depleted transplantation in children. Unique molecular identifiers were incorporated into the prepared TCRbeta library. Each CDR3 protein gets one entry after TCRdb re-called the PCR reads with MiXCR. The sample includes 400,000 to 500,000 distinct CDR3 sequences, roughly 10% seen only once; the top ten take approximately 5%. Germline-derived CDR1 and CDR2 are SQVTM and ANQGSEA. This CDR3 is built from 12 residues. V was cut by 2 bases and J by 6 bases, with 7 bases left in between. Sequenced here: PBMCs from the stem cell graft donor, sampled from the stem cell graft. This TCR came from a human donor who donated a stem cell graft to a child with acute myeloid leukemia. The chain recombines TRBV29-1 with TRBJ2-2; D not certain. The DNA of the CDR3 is TGCAGCGTTGAACAGCGACCCGGGGAGCTGTTTTTT. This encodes CSVEQRPGELFF.